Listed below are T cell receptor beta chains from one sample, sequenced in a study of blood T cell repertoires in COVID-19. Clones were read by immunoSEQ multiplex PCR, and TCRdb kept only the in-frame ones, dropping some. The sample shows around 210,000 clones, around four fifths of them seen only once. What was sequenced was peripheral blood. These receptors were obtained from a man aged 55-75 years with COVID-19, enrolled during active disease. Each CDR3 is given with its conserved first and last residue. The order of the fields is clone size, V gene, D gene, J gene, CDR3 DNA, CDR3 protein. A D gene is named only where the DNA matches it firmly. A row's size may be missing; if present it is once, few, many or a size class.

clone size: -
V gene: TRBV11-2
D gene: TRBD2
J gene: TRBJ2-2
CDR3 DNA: TGTGCCAGCAGCTTAGGCCTAGCGGGAGTGATCGGGGAGCTGTTTTTT
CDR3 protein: CASSLGLAGVIGELFF

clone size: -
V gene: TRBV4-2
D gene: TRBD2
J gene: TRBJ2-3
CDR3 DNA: TGTGCCAGCAGCCCTAGCGGGAGTGGATTTTATACGCAGTATTTT
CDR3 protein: CASSPSGSGFYTQYF

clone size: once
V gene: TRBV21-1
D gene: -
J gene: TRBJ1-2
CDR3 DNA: TGTGCCAGCAGCAAAGGACAGGGTCACTATGGCTACACCTTC
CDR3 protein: CASSKGQGHYGYTF

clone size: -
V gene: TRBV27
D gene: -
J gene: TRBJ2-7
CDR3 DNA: TGTGCCAGCACCTGGGGGGTGGGACGTACCTACGAGCAGTACTTC
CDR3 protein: CASTWGVGRTYEQYF

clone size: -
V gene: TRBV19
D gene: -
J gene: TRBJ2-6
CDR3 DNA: TGTGCCAGTAGTATCACTGAGGGTACCTCGGGGGCCAACGTCCTGACTTTC
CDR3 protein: CASSITEGTSGANVLTF

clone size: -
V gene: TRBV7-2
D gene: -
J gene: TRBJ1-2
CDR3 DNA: TGTGCCAGCAGCTTAGACGCTGCGGGGGCCGGCGGCTACACCTTC
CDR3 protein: CASSLDAAGAGGYTF

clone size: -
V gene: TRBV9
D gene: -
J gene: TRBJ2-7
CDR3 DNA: TGTGCCAGCAGCGTTCAGACACTTCCCTCCTACGAGCAGTACTTC
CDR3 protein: CASSVQTLPSYEQYF

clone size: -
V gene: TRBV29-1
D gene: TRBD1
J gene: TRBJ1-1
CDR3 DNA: TGCAGCGGGTGGAGGGACAGGGGCACTGAAGCTTTCTTT
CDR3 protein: CSGWRDRGTEAFF

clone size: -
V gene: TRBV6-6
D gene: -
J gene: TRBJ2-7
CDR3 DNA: TGTGCCAGCAGTTACACAGTTTACGAGCAGTACTTC
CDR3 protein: CASSYTVYEQYF

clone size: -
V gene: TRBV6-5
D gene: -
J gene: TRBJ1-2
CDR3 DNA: TGTGCCATCAGGACTGAGTACTATGGCTACACCTTC
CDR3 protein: CAIRTEYYGYTF

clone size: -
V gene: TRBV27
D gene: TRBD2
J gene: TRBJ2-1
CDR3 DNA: TGTGCCAGCAGTTTATCGCGGACTAGTATGAATGAGCAGTTCTTC
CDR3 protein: CASSLSRTSMNEQFF

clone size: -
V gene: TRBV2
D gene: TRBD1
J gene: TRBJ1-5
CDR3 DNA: TGTGCCAGCAGTGAAGCCGGGACAGGGTACAATCAGCCCCAGCATTTT
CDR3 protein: CASSEAGTGYNQPQHF

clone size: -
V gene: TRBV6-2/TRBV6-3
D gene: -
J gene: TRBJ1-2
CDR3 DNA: TGTGCCAGCAGCGAGGACAGCCTCTATGGCTACACCTTC
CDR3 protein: CASSEDSLYGYTF

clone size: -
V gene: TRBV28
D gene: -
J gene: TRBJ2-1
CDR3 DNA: TGTGCCAGCAGTTTAAGGGGAAGCTCCTACAATGAGCAGTTCTTC
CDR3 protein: CASSLRGSSYNEQFF

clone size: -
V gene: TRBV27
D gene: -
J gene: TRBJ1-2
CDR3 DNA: TGTGCCAGCAGTCCCCGGGGGGGGATCGGCTACACCTTC
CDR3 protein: CASSPRGGIGYTF

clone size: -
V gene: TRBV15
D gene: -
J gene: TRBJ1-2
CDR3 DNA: TGTGCCACCAGCAGTCTCTCCAGCGGGTTCTATGGCTACACCTTC
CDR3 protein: CATSSLSSGFYGYTF

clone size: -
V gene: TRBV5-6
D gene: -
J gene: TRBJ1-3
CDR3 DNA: TGTGCCAGCAGCTTACAGGCTGGAAACACCATATATTTT
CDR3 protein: CASSLQAGNTIYF

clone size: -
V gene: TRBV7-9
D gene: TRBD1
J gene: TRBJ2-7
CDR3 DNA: TGTGCCAGCTCAACAGGGGGTTTCTACGAGCAGTACTTC
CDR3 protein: CASSTGGFYEQYF